One and the same sample provided the 27 T cell receptor beta chains below, sequenced in a study of blood T cell repertoires in COVID-19. Sequenced by immunoSEQ multiplex PCR; TCRdb stores in-frame clones only, minus some. The sample lists 360,000 or so clones; about 88% were seen once. Sequencing was performed on PBMCs or T cells enriched from blood (not recorded which). Receptor source: a woman in her twenties or thirties who had recovered from COVID-19.

The rearrangement links TRBV19 to TRBJ1-2; D unclear. Germline V gene sequence: CDR1 LNHDA, CDR2 SQIVND (reference sequence). V lost 5 bases and J 4 bases, leaving 11 bases between the germline ends. CDR3 size: 13 residues. CDR3: CASSYGRIYGYTF. The CDR3 DNA reads TGTGCCAGTAGTTATGGCAGAATCTATGGCTACACCTTC. The full variable domain, its missing parts supplied by reference TRBV19 and TRBJ1-2, is DGGITQSPKYLFRKEGQNVTLSCEQNLNHDAMYWYRQDPGQGLRLIYYSQIVNDFQKGDIAEGYSVSREKKESFPLTVTSAQKNPTAFYLCASSYGRIYGYTFGSGTRLTVV.

This chain links TRBV12-3 or TRBV12-4 with TRBJ2-1, with D unclear. CDR3 length: 13 residues. V lost 10 bases and J 6 bases, leaving 16 bases between the germline ends. CDR3 DNA: TGTGCCACCCACCCCTGGAGAGGCAATGAGCAGTTCTTC. Its protein product is CATHPWRGNEQFF.

This chain links TRBV27 with TRBJ1-1, with 7 positions matching TRBD1. CDR3 length: 13 residues. With V trimmed by 5 bases and J by 7 bases, 7 bases remained unmatched. In germline, CDR1 is MNHEY, CDR2 SMNVEV (reference sequence). The CDR3 loop reads CASSPQGHREAFF. The CDR3, as DNA: TGTGCCAGCAGTCCACAGGGGCATCGTGAAGCTTTCTTT.

The J gene is TRBJ2-7, the V gene TRBV4-1, with TRBD2 matching 11 bases. The CDR3 sequence is 16 residues long. Trimming cost V 4 bases and J 5 bases; bases outside gene matches: 10. Germline assignment: CDR1 MGHRA and CDR2 YSYEKL. CDR3 DNA: TGCGCCAGCAGCCGCCAACTAGCGGGAGATAGCCACGAGCAGTACTTC. Its translation is CASSRQLAGDSHEQYF.

The chain employs TRBV5-1 and TRBJ2-1; D is perhaps TRBD1 (5 bases). Germline V CDR1 and CDR2: SGHRS, YFSETQ. Deletions cut 4 bases from V and 5 bases from J, with 16 bases between. This CDR3 has 15 amino acids. As DNA, the CDR3 is TGCGCCAGCAGCCCGGAACCGGACACTGACAATGAGCAGTTCTTC. This gives the protein CASSPEPDTDNEQFF.

The rearrangement links TRBV5-1 to TRBJ2-6, with TRBD2 as a possible D gene (6 bases). V lost 4 bases, J lost 0 bases, and 11 bases lay in between. The germline V gene has CDR1 SGHRS and CDR2 YFSETQ. The CDR3 spans 16 residues. CDR3 in amino acids: CASSKGLTSGANVLTF. The CDR3 DNA reads as TGCGCCAGCAGCAAGGGACTTACCTCTGGGGCCAACGTCCTGACTTTC.

The V gene is TRBV7-3, the J gene TRBJ2-3, with TRBD1 identical over 9 bases. J gave up 4 bases and V 4 bases, and 6 bases lay outside the gene matches. Germline V gene data show CDR1 as SGHTA and CDR2 as FQGTGA. This CDR3 spans 15 amino acids. The chain's CDR3 is CASSSGQGLPDTQYF. The CDR3 DNA reads TGTGCCAGCAGCTCCGGACAGGGGCTCCCAGATACGCAGTATTTT.

V is TRBV3-1 (or the pseudogene TRBV3-2) and J is TRBJ2-7; no reliable D call. The CDR3 covers 13 residues. V was trimmed by 3 bases and J by 3 bases, leaving 9 bases between them. The germline V gene has CDR1 LGHDT and CDR2 YNNKEL (reference sequence). CDR3 bases: TGTGCCAGCAGCCAGAGATCGGGCTACGAGCAGTACTTC. Protein: CASSQRSGYEQYF.

The gene calls are TRBV27 and TRBJ1-2; D is unclear. CDR3 length: 14 amino acids. The V end was cut by 2 bases, the J end by 3 bases, with 10 bases between. Germline CDR1 and CDR2: MNHEY and SMNVEV (reference sequence). CDR3 in DNA: TGTGCCAGCAGTTTAGATGGAGGGTACTATGGCTACACCTTC. Translating it yields CASSLDGGYYGYTF.

The V call is TRBV3-1 (or the pseudogene TRBV3-2), the J call TRBJ2-1; maybe TRBD2 (6 bases). Germline CDR1 LGHDT, CDR2 YNNKEL (reference sequence). This CDR3 has 15 residues. Trimming shortened V by 7 bases and J by 2 bases, and 15 bases separated the two germline ends. The CDR3 DNA reads TGTGCCAGCACCCTTTTCCGGGGGACCTACAATGAGCAGTTCTTC. This gives the protein CASTLFRGTYNEQFF.

The chain uses TRBV20-1 and TRBJ1-4; perhaps TRBD1 as D (6 bases). The V end lost 3 bases, the J end lost 5 bases, and 10 bases lay between the germline ends. From germline, CDR1 is DFQATT and CDR2 SNEGSKA (reference sequence). This CDR3 contains 13 residues. The CDR3 protein is CSASGGRNEKLFF. CDR3 sequence (DNA): TGCAGTGCTAGTGGGGGCAGGAATGAAAAACTGTTTTTT.

CDR3 coding DNA: TGTGCCAGCAGCCTCAGGAATAACTATGGCTACACCTTC. As protein: CASSLRNNYGYTF. V is TRBV12-3 or TRBV12-4 and J is TRBJ1-2; D unclear. With 6 bases removed from V and 1 base from J, the gap between germline ends came to 9 bases. This CDR3 is 13 amino acids long.

V is TRBV6-4 and J is TRBJ1-1, with 8 bases identical to TRBD1. Germline V gives CDR1 MRHNA, CDR2 SNTAGT. J was trimmed by 10 bases and V by 2 bases; bases with no gene match: 9. The CDR3 is made up of 14 amino acids. Written as DNA, the CDR3 is TGTGCCAGCAGTGACACGGCCAGGGGGCCGGGAGCTTTCTTT. Residues: CASSDTARGPGAFF.

The chain has TRBV5-1 and TRBJ1-2, with 7 nucleotides matching TRBD1. The junction had 6 bases not matched to a gene; V was cut back by 6 bases and J by 4 bases. The CDR3 runs to 13 residues. The germline V gene encodes CDR1 SGHRS and CDR2 YFSETQ. CDR3 region: CASTQGGPYGYTF. The CDR3 nucleotides are TGCGCCAGCACCCAGGGGGGACCCTATGGCTACACCTTC.

The chain is built from TRBV3-1 (or the pseudogene TRBV3-2) and TRBJ2-2, with unresolved D. The CDR3 sequence is 13 residues long. Trimming took 2 bases from V and 4 from J, leaving 5 bases between them. The germline V gene encodes CDR1 LGHDT and CDR2 YNNKEL (reference sequence). The CDR3 region has the DNA TGTGCCAGCAGCCAACACAGCACCGGGGAGCTGTTTTTT. Protein sequence: CASSQHSTGELFF.

The V and J genes are TRBV4-1 and TRBJ2-1; D is uncertain. The CDR3 runs 15 residues. V was clipped by 2 bases and J by 0 bases, with 8 bases between them. CDR1 is MGHRA, CDR2 YSYEKL, per germline. The DNA for the CDR3 is TGCGCCAGCAGCCAATCTGCTAGCTCCTACAATGAGCAGTTCTTC. It specifies CASSQSASSYNEQFF.

The sample holds a few counts of this clone. The J gene is TRBJ1-2, the V gene TRBV27, with TRBD1 matching 7 bases. Unmatched junction bases numbered 10, after V lost 10 bases and J lost 2 bases. CDR3 length: 14 residues. Germline V gives CDR1 MNHEY, CDR2 SMNVEV (reference sequence). The CDR3 is CATSPAGQNYGYTF. CDR3 sequence (DNA): TGTGCCACCAGCCCCGCGGGACAGAACTATGGCTACACCTTC.

This sequence joins TRBV7-8 and TRBJ1-6; D is possibly TRBD1 (6 bases). CDR3 length equals 12 residues. V lost 10 bases to trimming and J lost 6 bases, with 10 bases between them. The germline CDR1 and CDR2 sequences are SGHVS and FQNEAQ. CDR3 region: CATNRANSPLHF. CDR3 DNA: TGTGCCACAAACAGGGCTAATTCACCCCTCCACTTT.

The V gene is TRBV19, the J gene TRBJ2-5; 9 bases fit TRBD1. J gave up 5 bases and V 4 bases, and 8 bases lay outside the gene matches. The V gene's germline CDR1 is LNHDA and CDR2 SQIVND (reference sequence). The CDR3 loop spans 15 amino acids. CDR3 DNA: TGTGCCAGTAGTAACCCCTACAGGGGGCGTGAGACCCAGTACTTC. Translated: CASSNPYRGRETQYF.

Concerning this clone: This specimen includes other DNA sequences encoding the same CDR3. The genes are TRBV4-1 and TRBJ2-7; tentative D call: TRBD1 (6 bases). Germline assignment: CDR1 MGHRA and CDR2 YSYEKL. The CDR3 has 14 amino acids. The V and J ends lost 1 base and 2 bases respectively, with 9 bases between them. CDR3 nucleotide sequence: TGCGCCAGCAGCCAAGGACAGGATGCCTACGAGCAGTACTTC. It encodes CASSQGQDAYEQYF.

The CDR3 DNA sequence: TGTGCCAGCAGTTATGGACAGGATATCCAATACGAGCAGTACTTC. It specifies CASSYGQDIQYEQYF. The J gene is TRBJ2-7, the V gene TRBV5-4; 7 bases are shared with TRBD1. V was clipped by 5 bases and J by 4 bases; unmatched bases: 12. Germline CDR1 and CDR2: SGHNT and YYREEE (reference sequence). This CDR3 region has 15 residues.

This clone was picked up one time. Here the CDR3 DNA reads TGTGCCAGCAGCTTACTTCGGGGAACGGCGGATACGCAGTATTTT. This gives the protein CASSLLRGTADTQYF. The genes are TRBV7-9 and TRBJ2-3, with TRBD2 as a possible D gene (5 bases). Looked up from germline, CDR1 is SEHNR and CDR2 is FQNEAQ (reference sequence). Trimming took off 2 bases at V and 6 bases at J, with 15 bases between the two ends. The CDR3 totals 15 residues.

The sample holds one count of this clone. The chain is built from TRBV5-8 and TRBJ1-5, with TRBD1 identical over 9 bases. V lost 5 bases and J lost 4; bases outside the gene matches: 10. The CDR3 is 16 residues long. CDR1 SGHTS and CDR2 YDEGEE come from the germline V gene. CDR3 nucleotides: TGTGCCAGCAGAGGGGGTTCCGGGACAGGGAATCAGCCCCAGCATTTT. This encodes CASRGGSGTGNQPQHF.

This clone was found once. The rearrangement uses TRBV5-1 and TRBJ2-1; 13 bases fit TRBD2. Germline-derived CDR1 and CDR2 are SGHRS and YFSETQ. This CDR3 is built from 15 residues. With V trimmed by 1 base and J by 6 bases, 1 base remained unmatched. The CDR3 loop reads CASSLTSGGGNEQFF. As DNA, the CDR3 is TGCGCCAGCAGCTTGACTAGCGGGGGGGGCAATGAGCAGTTCTTC.

This sequence joins TRBV7-2 and TRBJ2-3; 7 bases map to TRBD2. The V segment lost 5 bases and the J segment 4 bases; nucleotides outside the gene matches: 6. The CDR3 runs to 14 residues. Germline V gene sequence: CDR1 SGHTA, CDR2 FQGNSA. The CDR3 is CASSRSGRADTQYF. As DNA, the CDR3 is TGTGCCAGCAGCCGTAGCGGGCGGGCAGATACGCAGTATTTT.

V and J are TRBV7-8 and TRBJ1-2, with TRBD1 matching 8 bases. V shed 5 bases and J 4 bases; nucleotides not matched to a gene: 9. CDR1 SGHVS and CDR2 FQNEAQ come from the germline V gene. The CDR3 covers 15 residues. CDR3 in amino acids: CASSQAGTGLYGYTF. Here the CDR3 DNA reads TGTGCCAGCAGCCAAGCCGGGACAGGACTCTATGGCTACACCTTC.

The genes are TRBV5-1 and TRBJ1-2; D may be TRBD1 (5 bases). The V gene lost 1 base and the J gene lost 8 bases, with 12 bases spanning the gap. Germline V gene lookup returns CDR1 SGHRS and CDR2 YFSETQ. This CDR3 is built from 13 residues. The CDR3 loop reads CASSLNPGNGYTF. The CDR3 DNA reads TGCGCCAGCAGCTTGAATCCAGGGAACGGCTACACCTTC.